Shown below are 15 T cell receptor beta chains from a single sample sequenced in a study of long-term antiretroviral therapy in people with HIV. An immunoSEQ assay, version v3.0, was performed at survey level. Measured with immunoSEQ multiplex PCR; TCRdb has only the in-frame clones, and not every one. This table holds under 15,000 clones, around three quarters found once. The starting material was unsorted PBMCs, obtained roughly 3.4 years before starting antiretroviral therapy. These receptors came from a man aged 35 to 55 with HIV.

The V and J genes are TRBV19 and TRBJ2-1; 7 bases line up with TRBD2. The CDR3 sequence is 14 residues long. Unmatched junction bases numbered 11, after V lost 5 bases and J lost 10 bases. Germline values: CDR1 LNHDA, CDR2 SQIVND (reference sequence). CDR3 loop: CASSEGPLGREQFF. The CDR3 bases are TGTGCCAGTAGTGAGGGACCTCTCGGGAGGGAGCAGTTCTTC.

CDR3 sequence (DNA): TGTGCCAGCAGTGCTAGCGGGAGCACCGGGGAGCTGTTTTTT. Translating it yields CASSASGSTGELFF. The chain links TRBV6-4 to TRBJ2-2, with 10 bases fitting TRBD2. CDR3 length equals 14 residues. After removal of 4 bases from V and 4 bases from J, the junction contained 0 bases not matched to a gene. Per germline, CDR1 MRHNA and CDR2 SNTAGT.

This chain connects TRBV19 to TRBJ1-1, with no clear D. Deletions cut 7 bases from V and 4 bases from J, with 13 bases between. CDR3 length equals 13 residues. Germline loops: CDR1 LNHDA, CDR2 SQIVND (reference sequence). The CDR3 nucleotides read TGTGCCAGTAAGGGCTTAACAGTCACTGAAGCTTTCTTT. Translation gives CASKGLTVTEAFF.

V usage is TRBV4-3 and J usage is TRBJ1-4, with D perhaps matching TRBD1 (5 bases). Germline CDR1 LGHNA, CDR2 YSLEER. The V end lost 0 bases, the J end lost 4 bases, and 9 bases lay between the germline ends. The CDR3 consists of 15 residues. DNA of the CDR3: TGCGCCAGCAGCCAAGAAGGGCAGGGTAATGAAAAACTGTTTTTT. It specifies CASSQEGQGNEKLFF.

The gene calls are TRBV11-1 and TRBJ2-5; D could derive from TRBD1 or TRBD2 (5 bases each). This CDR3 region has 14 residues. CDR1 and CDR2 (germline): SGHAT, FQDESV (reference sequence). Trimming pared 8 bases from V and 2 bases from J, leaving 15 bases between. In nucleotides, the CDR3 is TGTGCCAGCCGTAGGGACGGAGAACAAGAGACCCAGTACTTC. Residues: CASRRDGEQETQYF. The full variable domain, rest sourced from reference TRBV11-1 and TRBJ2-5, is EAEVAQSPRYKITEKSQAVAFWCDPISGHATLYWYRQILGQGPELLVQFQDESVVDDSQLPKDRFSAERLKGVDSTLKIQPAELGDSAMYLCASRRDGEQETQYFGPGTRLLVL.

The CDR3 is CASSPGPNTEAFF. CDR3 bases: TGTGCCAGCAGTCCCGGGCCTAACACTGAAGCTTTCTTT. The chain joins TRBV28 to TRBJ1-1; D is unresolved. This CDR3 is built from 13 residues. V was clipped by 5 bases and J by 2 bases, with 9 bases between them. Per the germline V gene, CDR1 is MDHEN and CDR2 is SYDVKM.

The chain couples TRBV5-5 to TRBJ2-7, with D unresolved. Germline lookup yields CDR1 SGHKS and CDR2 YYEKEE (reference sequence). The V end lost 0 bases, the J end lost 1 base, and 17 bases lay between the germline ends. This CDR3 spans 17 amino acids. CDR3 region: CASSLGAGEVKSYEQYF. The DNA of the CDR3 is TGTGCCAGCAGCTTGGGGGCAGGTGAGGTTAAATCCTACGAGCAGTACTTC.

The V gene is TRBV29-1, the J gene TRBJ2-4; 9 nucleotides agree with TRBD2. V gave up 6 bases and J gave up 8 bases; unmatched junction bases: 5. The CDR3 has 12 residues. Germline V gene lookup returns CDR1 SQVTM and CDR2 ANQGSEA. Here the CDR3 reads CSVDSGSYIQYF. DNA for the CDR3: TGCAGCGTCGATAGCGGGAGTTACATTCAGTACTTC.

The chain has TRBV19 and TRBJ2-7; D possibly corresponds to TRBD1 (5 bases). Between the trimmed V and J ends, which lost 1 base and 2 bases, there was a span of 9 bases. This CDR3 is 14 amino acids long. From germline, CDR1 is LNHDA and CDR2 SQIVND (reference sequence). The CDR3 DNA reads TGTGCCAGTAGTATAGGGCGCAGGGCCTACGAGCAGTACTTC. Translated, it gives CASSIGRRAYEQYF.

CDR3 loop: CASSQVGYGYTF. CDR3 coding DNA: TGTGCCAGCAGCCAGGTCGGCTATGGCTACACCTTC. V gene TRBV4-2 combines with J gene TRBJ1-2; D is undetermined. The V gene's germline CDR1 is LGHNA and CDR2 YNFKEQ. The CDR3 covers 12 residues. V was cut by 3 bases and J by 4 bases, with 6 bases left in between.

In its sample, this clone was seen a few times. The chain links TRBV11-2 to TRBJ1-1, with a tentative D call TRBD1 (6 bases). Germline V gene sequence: CDR1 SGHAT, CDR2 FQNNGV. V was pared by 5 bases and J by 12 bases, with 16 bases between. The CDR3 has 12 amino acids. CDR3 coding DNA: TGTGCCAGCAGCCCGCAACAGGGAACGCCTTTCTTT. Encoded protein: CASSPQQGTPFF.

The rearrangement links TRBV2 to TRBJ2-7, with D possibly called TRBD1 or TRBD2 (5 bases each). With 1 base removed from V and 5 bases from J, the gap between germline ends came to 12 bases. CDR1 is SNHLY and CDR2 is FYNNEI in the germline V gene. The CDR3 length is 14 residues. The CDR3 nucleotides read TGTGCCAGCAGTGAAGATTCAGGGACCCACGAGCAGTACTTC. It encodes CASSEDSGTHEQYF.

The rearrangement joins TRBV7-2 to TRBJ1-1; D uncertain. Germline lookup yields CDR1 SGHTA and CDR2 FQGNSA. With 3 bases removed from V and 2 bases from J, the gap between germline ends came to 13 bases. This CDR3 spans 15 amino acids. Written as DNA, the CDR3 is TGTGCCAGCAGCTTCAACCACGGAGTCAACACTGAAGCTTTCTTT. Its protein is CASSFNHGVNTEAFF.

The chain is built from TRBV15 and TRBJ2-7; 9 nucleotides align to TRBD2. The junction had 7 bases not matched to a gene; V was cut back by 0 bases and J by 7 bases. Germline V gene sequence: CDR1 LNHNV, CDR2 YYDKDF (reference sequence). The CDR3 runs to 15 residues. The CDR3 bases are TGTGCCACCAGCAGAGAGGCGGGAGGGCCTGGTGAGCAGTACTTC. Translated: CATSREAGGPGEQYF.

This clone was counted only a few times. CDR3 amino acids: CASSLRTSGRNTGELFF. The CDR3 DNA reads as TGTGCCAGCAGCTTAAGGACTAGCGGGAGGAACACCGGGGAGCTGTTTTTT. The chain employs TRBV7-3 and TRBJ2-2; 13 positions agree with TRBD2. The CDR3 has 17 residues. In germline, CDR1 is SGHTA, CDR2 FQGTGA. Trimming at V came to 1 base and at J to 1 base, leaving 0 bases not matched to a gene.